Listed below are T cell receptor beta chains from one sample, sequenced in a study of cytomegalovirus exposure and HLA in healthy donors. Profiled with immunoSEQ multiplex PCR; TCRdb holds only in-frame clones, not every one. The sample has some 87,000 clones; approximately 79% are singletons. Sequencing used PBMCs. The source of these receptors is a man under 40 in good health and CMV-seronegative. CDR3s include the opening cysteine and the closing phenylalanine or tryptophan. Each record gives: V gene, J gene, D gene, clone size, CDR3 DNA, CDR3 protein. D genes are given only for firm matches. Rows give clone size only sometimes, using once, few, many, or a class for an expanded clone.

V: TRBV7-9; J: TRBJ1-1; D: NA; size: NA; DNA: TGTGCCACCCAACCCCCCGGGTCGAGTAACACTGAAGCTTTCTTT; CDR3: CATQPPGSSNTEAFF
V: TRBV27; J: TRBJ1-5; D: NA; size: once; DNA: TGTGCCAGCAGTTCCGGACTTGGGGGCCGTCAGCCCCAGCATTTT; CDR3: CASSSGLGGRQPQHF
V: TRBV10-3; J: TRBJ2-7; D: TRBD2; size: NA; DNA: TGTGCCATCAGTGAGTCGACGGGACTAGCGGGGGGGCGCGAGCAGTACTTC; CDR3: CAISESTGLAGGREQYF
V: TRBV5-4; J: TRBJ2-4; D: TRBD1; size: NA; DNA: TGTGCCAGCAGCTTGGGGGGGGACAGGATTGACATTCAGTACTTC; CDR3: CASSLGGDRIDIQYF
V: TRBV27; J: TRBJ1-2; D: NA; size: NA; DNA: TGTGCCAGCAGTACCTTAGCGGGGGGTCGCCGGGGCTACACCTTC; CDR3: CASSTLAGGRRGYTF
V: TRBV2; J: TRBJ1-2; D: NA; size: NA; DNA: TGTGCCAGCAGTGGAGAGGGAAACTATGGCTACACCTTC; CDR3: CASSGEGNYGYTF
V: TRBV7-9; J: TRBJ2-7; D: TRBD1; size: NA; DNA: TGTGCCAGCAGCTACGAACTGGACAGGGAGAGCGAGCAGTACTTC; CDR3: CASSYELDRESEQYF
V: TRBV9; J: TRBJ1-1; D: NA; size: once; DNA: TGTGCCAGCAGCGTAGTCCCCAGGGGAGCTGAAGCTTTCTTT; CDR3: CASSVVPRGAEAFF
V: TRBV5-6; J: TRBJ2-7; D: TRBD1; size: once; DNA: TGTGCCAGCAGCCGACCGGGACAGGGGGTTTACGAGCAGTACTTC; CDR3: CASSRPGQGVYEQYF
V: TRBV5-8; J: TRBJ1-1; D: NA; size: NA; DNA: TGTGCCAGCAGCTTGGCGGGGAGGGGGGCTGTTGAAGCTTTCTTT; CDR3: CASSLAGRGAVEAFF
V: TRBV30; J: TRBJ2-7; D: TRBD2; size: NA; DNA: TGTGCCTGGAGTCGAGACGGGACTAGCGGGGGGTACGAGCAGTACTTC; CDR3: CAWSRDGTSGGYEQYF
V: TRBV30; J: TRBJ1-5; D: TRBD1; size: NA; DNA: TGTGCCTGGAGTTTTAACAGGGGAGCTCAGCCCCAGCATTTT; CDR3: CAWSFNRGAQPQHF
V: TRBV9; J: TRBJ1-2; D: NA; size: NA; DNA: TGTGCCAGCAGCGTTCCCCCCGGGGGATTTTCTAACTATGGCTACACCTTC; CDR3: CASSVPPGGFSNYGYTF
V: TRBV25-1; J: TRBJ1-1; D: NA; size: NA; DNA: TGTGCCAGCAGTAATCAGGGGAACACTGAAGCTTTCTTT; CDR3: CASSNQGNTEAFF
V: TRBV4-1; J: TRBJ1-5; D: TRBD1; size: few; DNA: TGCGCCAGCAGCCAAGAACTCAGCTGGACAGGGAGGAAACAGCCCCAGCATTTT; CDR3: CASSQELSWTGRKQPQHF
V: TRBV5-1; J: TRBJ1-5; D: TRBD1; size: NA; DNA: TGCGCCAGCAGGGAGGGACAGGGGGTCGGTCAGCCCCAGCATTTT; CDR3: CASREGQGVGQPQHF
V: TRBV2; J: TRBJ2-3; D: TRBD2; size: NA; DNA: TGTGCCAGCAGTGGACTAGCGGGGGGCCCGGATACGCAGTATTTT; CDR3: CASSGLAGGPDTQYF